A single sample is the source of the 9 T cell receptor gamma chains below, sequenced in a study of gamma delta lymphoproliferative disorders and STAT genes. TCRdb re-called the multiplex PCR reads through CATT. The sample includes about 2,400 gamma-chain clones, approximately 10% of them seen just once. Genomic DNA from isolated PBMCs served as the sequencing template. The sample was blood. The receptors were sampled from a human donor in good health.

As regards this clone: The limits of the CDR3 on the DNA are not certain, so only TCRdb's listed CDR3 is given. No J gene was assigned, while the V gene was called as TRGV10. TRGV10 is designated an ORF whose function remains uncertain. The CDR3 extends over 28 residues, inclusive of both ends. This CDR3 is CAAWDQIYHWLVQDICRRDEAHSNFKTF.

The sample holds a few counts of this clone. V and J are TRGV5 and TRGJ1 or TRGJ2. The J gene comes from matching the DNA to germline here; TCRdb lacks it. The germline V gene encodes CDR1 VINAFY and CDR2 YDVSNSKD. The length of the CDR3 is 13 residues. With 2 bases clipped from V and 3 bases from J, the junction kept 4 bases outside the gene matches. CDR3 bases: TGTGCCACCTGGGACAATACTTATTATAAGAAACTCTTT. It translates to CATWDNTYYKKLF.

This clone is medium-sized (0.01 to 0.1%). V is TRGV2 and J is TRGJ1 or TRGJ2. The J gene, absent from TCRdb, was called here by matching the DNA to germline. Germline V gene data show CDR1 as EGSNGY and CDR2 as YDSYNSKV. Trimming took 0 bases from V and 12 from J; bases not matched to a gene: 8. This CDR3 has 12 residues. DNA of the CDR3: TGTGCCACCTGGGACGGGCCGTTTACGAAACTCTTT. Translation: CATWDGPFTKLF.

This chain links TRGV3 with TRGJP1. In the absence of a J gene in TCRdb, the DNA was matched to germline to assign it here. V shed 8 bases, J shed 0 bases, and the junction held 0 bases outside the gene matches. The CDR3 consists of 12 residues. Looked up from germline, CDR1 is VTNTFY and CDR2 is YDVSTARD (reference sequence). The CDR3 nucleotides are TGTGCCACCTATACCACTGGTTGGTTCAAGATATTT. Amino acids: CATYTTGWFKIF.

The V call is TRGV10, the J call TRGJP1. No J gene is reported in TCRdb; it was inferred here by comparing the DNA with germline. TRGV10 carries the ORF label, with uncertain function. There are 11 residues in the CDR3. Trimming cost V 10 bases and J 8 bases; bases outside gene matches: 5. The CDR3, as DNA: TGTGCTGCGTCGAAGGGTTGGTTCAAGATATTT. Translating it yields CAASKGWFKIF.

This clone is medium-sized. The CDR3 sequence: CATWDRIYKKLF. CDR3 nucleotide sequence: TGTGCCACCTGGGATAGGATTTATAAGAAACTCTTT. The chain combines TRGV8 with TRGJ1 or TRGJ2. The J gene, not given by TCRdb, was assigned here from a germline match of the nucleotide sequence. The CDR3 covers 12 residues. The junction had 2 bases not matched to a gene; V was cut back by 0 bases and J by 6 bases. Germline V lookup: CDR1 VENAVY, CDR2 YDSYNSRV.

By sample fraction, this clone is medium-sized. The chain links TRGV2 to TRGJP1. The J gene was missing in TCRdb and was found by matching the end of the DNA to germline. V was clipped by 5 bases and J by 12 bases; unmatched bases: 9. The CDR3 has 12 amino acids. Looked up from germline, CDR1 is EGSNGY and CDR2 is YDSYNSKV. CDR3: CATWGFGGFKIF. Here the CDR3 DNA reads TGTGCCACCTGGGGTTTTGGGGGGTTCAAGATATTT.

In this sample, this clone is medium-sized. J is TRGJ1 or TRGJ2 and V is TRGV9. Here the J gene was assigned by germline matching of the DNA, as TCRdb has none. The junction had 9 bases not matched to a gene; V was cut back by 1 base and J by 12 bases. This CDR3 is 12 amino acids long. Germline CDR1 reads GITISATS; CDR2 reads ISYDGTV (reference sequence). CDR3: CALWEVPRMKLF. The CDR3 nucleotides are TGTGCCTTGTGGGAGGTCCCCCGGATGAAACTCTTT.

This clone was observed once. The CDR3 reads CAAWDKIPNYYKKLF. The CDR3 DNA follows: TGTGCTGCGTGGGACAAAATTCCTAATTATTATAAGAAACTCTTT. The chain employs TRGV10 and TRGJ1 or TRGJ2. Since TCRdb gives no J gene, matching the DNA to germline was used here to assign it. TRGV10 is an open reading frame, and its role is uncertain. The CDR3 is 15 residues long. V gave up 8 bases and J gave up 1 base; unmatched junction bases: 12.